This T cell receptor beta chain derives from a study of regulatory T cells in long-lasting Graves disease. The CDR3 totals 13 residues. With 1 base removed from V and 6 bases from J, the gap between germline ends came to 7 bases. In building TCR beta libraries, iRepertoire HTBI primers were used together with Arm-PCR of CDR3 regions. TCRdb re-called the multiplex PCR reads with MiXCR, one entry per CDR3 protein. Among roughly 610,000 distinct CDR3 sequences, about 16% were seen once, and the ten largest hold more than 10%. The time point here: newly diagnosed GD, antithyroid drugs for less than 3 months. Construction of the TCR library relied on RNA isolated from PBMCs. This clonotype has a count of ten or more. This sample also belongs to another study, concerning T cells in Graves' hyperthyroidism and ophthalmopathy.

The receptor was derived from a man aged 18-30 years with Graves disease. The input for sequencing was peripheral blood mononuclear cells (PBMCs), taken at new diagnosis, from a patient treated with antithyroid drugs. This chain uses TRBV12-3 or TRBV12-4 with TRBJ1-5, with D unclear. CDR3 protein: CASSLVTLQPQHF. DNA of the CDR3: TGTGCCAGCAGTTTAGTTACACTTCAGCCCCAGCATTTT.